The 7 T cell receptor beta chains presented below share a single source sample, sequenced in a study of graft-versus-host responses after intestinal transplantation. The table came from immunoSEQ multiplex PCR; TCRdb's copy has only in-frame clones and leaves some out. The table records just over 15,000 clones, roughly a third of them present only once. The specimen comprised alloreactive CD4+ T cells from a mixed lymphocyte reaction culture, sampled before intestinal transplant. Indicated subset: CFSE-low proliferating T cells sorted from roughly 6-day pre-transplant mixed lymphocyte reaction (GvH or HvG direction). These receptors were taken from a human patient who received an intestinal transplant.

The chain employs TRBV5-1 and TRBJ2-7; tentatively, D is TRBD1 (6 bases). With 4 bases removed from V and 3 bases from J, the gap between germline ends came to 14 bases. CDR1 is SGHRS, CDR2 YFSETQ, per germline. The CDR3 is 14 amino acids. The CDR3 is CASSPDPGVYEQYF. CDR3 nucleotides: TGCGCCAGCAGCCCGGACCCAGGGGTCTACGAGCAGTACTTC. Full variable domain (remainder filled in from reference TRBV5-1 and TRBJ2-7): KAGVTQTPRYLIKTRGQQVTLSCSPISGHRSVSWYQQTPGQGLQFLFEYFSETQRNKGNFPGRFSGRQFSNSRSEMNVSTLELGDSALYLCASSPDPGVYEQYFGPGTRLTVT.

This clone was observed a handful of times. The V gene is TRBV5-1, the J gene TRBJ2-2; possibly TRBD1 for D (5 bases). In germline, CDR1 is SGHRS, CDR2 YFSETQ. Trimming removed 2 bases at V and 4 bases at J, with 12 bases between. This CDR3 is built from 15 residues. In DNA, the CDR3 is TGCGCCAGCAGCTTCAGGGTTCATGGCACCGGGGAGCTGTTTTTT. Translation gives CASSFRVHGTGELFF.

The sample holds a few counts of this clone. The chain joins TRBV6-9 to TRBJ1-1, with D possibly being TRBD1 (6 bases). V shed 6 bases and J shed 5 bases, with 22 bases lying between them. The CDR3 has 16 amino acids. The V gene's germline CDR1 is MNHGY and CDR2 SVAAGI. In DNA form, the CDR3 reads TGTGCCAGCAGCCTATATCGTGCCGGGGGGGCTACTGAAGCTTTCTTT. Protein sequence: CASSLYRAGGATEAFF.

A note on this clone: The junction departs from germline at one end; a sequencing error may be responsible. The chain is built from TRBV9 and TRBJ2-1; TRBD2 matches 10 bases. The CDR3 totals 16 residues. CDR1 is SGDLS and CDR2 is YYNGEE in the germline V gene. Written as DNA, the CDR3 is TGTGCCGGCAGCGTAGTAGCGAGCGGGAGGGTCAATGAGCAGTTCTTC. Protein: CAGSVVASGRVNEQFF.

The chain is built from TRBV5-1 and TRBJ2-3; the match to TRBD2 covers 9 bases. The CDR3 totals 15 residues. Germline V gene lookup returns CDR1 SGHRS and CDR2 YFSETQ. V lost 3 bases and J lost 0; bases outside the gene matches: 2. The CDR3 reads CASSWTSASTDTQYF. The CDR3 DNA sequence: TGCGCCAGCAGCTGGACTAGCGCTAGCACAGATACGCAGTATTTT. The whole variable domain, filled in from reference TRBV5-1 and TRBJ2-3, reads KAGVTQTPRYLIKTRGQQVTLSCSPISGHRSVSWYQQTPGQGLQFLFEYFSETQRNKGNFPGRFSGRQFSNSRSEMNVSTLELGDSALYLCASSWTSASTDTQYFGPGTRLTVL.

This clone turned up a few times. The chain carries TRBV7-3 and TRBJ2-1, with TRBD2 identical over 11 bases. The CDR3 totals 16 residues. Germline CDR1 is SGHTA and CDR2 is FQGTGA. V dropped 5 bases and J dropped 6; count of bases not matched to a gene: 9. As DNA, the CDR3 is TGTGCCAGCAGCCCCCGGTCCGGGACTAGCGGCAATGAGCAGTTCTTC. This translates into CASSPRSGTSGNEQFF.

This clone has only a few counts. The chain has TRBV2 and TRBJ1-2; no clear D gene. The CDR3 covers 14 residues. The germline gives CDR1 SNHLY, CDR2 FYNNEI. The germline V and J ends were trimmed by 3 bases and 7 bases, with 15 bases remaining between them. The CDR3 nucleotides are TGTGCCAGCAGTGATACCCGGGCCTGGTTTGGCTACACCTTC. This translates into CASSDTRAWFGYTF.